The 27 T cell receptor beta chains listed next were all sequenced from one sample in a study of control samples from healthy donors and cancer patients. Sequencing was performed with immunoSEQ multiplex PCR; in TCRdb, only in-frame clones are kept and a portion is missing. The data contain over 45,000 clones, around nine tenths of them singletons. The specimen sequenced was PBMCs. All receptors derive from a man younger than 40 with colorectal cancer.

The chain employs TRBV11-2 and TRBJ1-1; weak D call: TRBD1 (5 bases). The V gene's germline CDR1 is SGHAT and CDR2 FQNNGV. The V and J ends lost 5 bases and 2 bases respectively, with 24 bases between them. This CDR3 has 18 amino acids. The CDR3 DNA reads as TGTGCCAGCAGCCCCGCAGGGCGGGGGAGGGCAATAAACACTGAAGCTTTCTTT. Translating it yields CASSPAGRGRAINTEAFF. Full variable domain (outside the CDR3, taken from reference TRBV11-2 and TRBJ1-1): EAGVAQSPRYKIIEKRQSVAFWCNPISGHATLYWYQQILGQGPKLLIQFQNNGVVDDSQLPKDRFSAERLKGVDSTLKIQPAKLEDSAVYLCASSPAGRGRAINTEAFFGQGTRLTVV.

The chain joins TRBV4-3 to TRBJ2-1; D remains unclear. Trimming took 1 base from V and 3 from J, leaving 7 bases between them. This CDR3 spans 14 amino acids. Germline lookup yields CDR1 LGHNA and CDR2 YSLEER. The CDR3 coding sequence is TGCGCCAGCAGCCAAGGACTTCTCTACAATGAGCAGTTCTTC. Residues: CASSQGLLYNEQFF.

The V call is TRBV9, the J call TRBJ1-1; the D gene is possibly TRBD1 (5 bases). This CDR3 region has 13 residues. Between the trimmed V and J ends, which lost 0 bases and 3 bases, there was a span of 6 bases. The germline CDR1 and CDR2 sequences are SGDLS and YYNGEE. Here the CDR3 DNA reads TGTGCCAGCAGCGTAGGGGGGGACACTGAAGCTTTCTTT. Protein: CASSVGGDTEAFF.

The chain is built from TRBV7-9 and TRBJ1-2, with D possibly being TRBD1 (6 bases). The CDR3 is 15 amino acids. Germline assignment: CDR1 SEHNR and CDR2 FQNEAQ (reference sequence). V gave up 1 base and J gave up 4 bases, with 13 bases separating them. CDR3 in amino acids: CASSLEGGAAYGYTF. DNA for the CDR3: TGTGCCAGCAGCTTAGAGGGGGGAGCCGCCTATGGCTACACCTTC.

This clone was detected once. This chain uses TRBV3-1 (or the pseudogene TRBV3-2) with TRBJ1-2; perhaps TRBD1 as D (6 bases). Trimming took 1 base from V and 8 from J, leaving 17 bases between them. The CDR3 is 15 residues long. The germline CDR1 and CDR2 sequences are LGHDT and YNNKEL (reference sequence). CDR3 protein: CASSQGRTALLGYTF. Here the CDR3 DNA reads TGTGCCAGCAGCCAAGGCAGGACAGCCCTCTTAGGCTACACCTTC.

This chain joins TRBV5-1 and TRBJ2-6, with D possibly being TRBD1 (6 bases). Trimming removed 2 bases at V and 2 bases at J, with 11 bases between. The germline CDR1 and CDR2 sequences are SGHRS and YFSETQ. This CDR3 comprises 16 residues. This CDR3 reads CASSFSGDPGANVLTF. The DNA of the CDR3 is TGCGCCAGCAGCTTTTCAGGGGACCCTGGGGCCAACGTCCTGACTTTC. The variable domain in full, with the rest retrieved from reference TRBV5-1 and TRBJ2-6, is KAGVTQTPRYLIKTRGQQVTLSCSPISGHRSVSWYQQTPGQGLQFLFEYFSETQRNKGNFPGRFSGRQFSNSRSEMNVSTLELGDSALYLCASSFSGDPGANVLTFGAGSRLTVL.

The V call is TRBV6-2 or TRBV6-3, the J call TRBJ2-2; the D is unclear. V dropped 2 bases and J dropped 7 bases, with 5 bases sitting between them. This CDR3 comprises 12 residues. The germline gives CDR1 MNHEY, CDR2 SVGEGT. This chain's CDR3 is CASSYPIGELFF. The CDR3 region has the DNA TGTGCCAGCAGTTACCCAATCGGGGAGCTGTTTTTT.

The chain joins TRBV5-6 to TRBJ2-3; no firm D call. From germline, CDR1 is SGHDT and CDR2 YYEEEE. The CDR3 is made up of 13 amino acids. V was clipped by 0 bases and J by 3 bases, with 5 bases between them. The CDR3 here is CASSLVITDTQYF. The CDR3, as DNA: TGTGCCAGCAGCTTGGTCATAACAGATACGCAGTATTTT. Full variable domain (outside the CDR3, taken from reference TRBV5-6 and TRBJ2-3): DAGVTQSPTHLIKTRGQQVTLRCSPKSGHDTVSWYQQALGQGPQFIFQYYEEEERQRGNFPDRFSGHQFPNYSSELNVNALLLGDSALYLCASSLVITDTQYFGPGTRLTVL.

The gene calls are TRBV10-3 and TRBJ2-2; TRBD1 matches at 9 bases. Germline loops: CDR1 ENHRY, CDR2 SYGVKD. CDR3 size: 16 residues. Germline trimming cut 6 bases from V and 2 bases from J; bases unmatched to any gene: 7. Here the CDR3 reads CAIRPQGAKNTGELFF. CDR3 coding DNA: TGTGCCATCAGGCCACAGGGGGCTAAAAACACCGGGGAGCTGTTTTTT.

The chain couples TRBV6-1 to TRBJ1-5; perhaps TRBD1 as D (5 bases). The length of the CDR3 is 15 residues. V gave up 3 bases and J gave up 1 base, with 10 bases separating them. Germline assignment: CDR1 MNHNS and CDR2 SASEGT. As DNA, the CDR3 is TGTGCCAGCAGTGAGGTCGCAGGGAGCAATCAGCCCCAGCATTTT. Translating it yields CASSEVAGSNQPQHF.

This rearrangement joins TRBV4-3 to TRBJ2-7; D perhaps matches TRBD1 (6 bases). Trimming took off 5 bases at V and 2 bases at J, with 16 bases between the two ends. This CDR3 is built from 15 residues. Germline V gene data show CDR1 as LGHNA and CDR2 as YSLEER. The CDR3 spells CASSYREGVPYEQYF. The CDR3 DNA follows: TGCGCCAGCAGCTACCGTGAGGGGGTACCCTACGAGCAGTACTTC.

V usage is TRBV5-4 and J usage is TRBJ1-2, with 9 bases that match TRBD1. Germline V gene data show CDR1 as SGHNT and CDR2 as YYREEE (reference sequence). J gave up 6 bases and V 4 bases, and 10 bases lay outside the gene matches. The CDR3 covers 15 residues. As DNA, the CDR3 is TGTGCCAGCAGCCAACCGGGACAGGGTATGGATGGCTACACCTTC. Amino acid sequence: CASSQPGQGMDGYTF. The entire variable domain, with the rest obtained from reference TRBV5-4 and TRBJ1-2, is as follows: ETGVTQSPTHLIKTRGQQVTLRCSSQSGHNTVSWYQQALGQGPQFIFQYYREEENGRGNFPPRFSGLQFPNYSSELNVNALELDDSALYLCASSQPGQGMDGYTFGSGTRLTVV.

The chain joins TRBV7-2 to TRBJ2-5, with 8 positions matching TRBD2. From germline, CDR1 is SGHTA and CDR2 FQGNSA. The CDR3 loop spans 16 amino acids. The ends lost 1 base at V and 5 bases at J; junction bases unmatched: 9. Here the CDR3 DNA reads TGTGCCAGCAGCTTAGTGAGGGCTAGCGGGTCCGAGACCCAGTACTTC. It encodes CASSLVRASGSETQYF.

The chain joins TRBV6-5 to TRBJ1-2, with no clear D. Trimming shortened V by 7 bases and J by 4 bases, and 13 bases separated the two germline ends. This CDR3 has 13 amino acids. Germline V gene lookup returns CDR1 MNHEY and CDR2 SVGAGI. The CDR3 bases are TGTGCCAGCATTACCGGGTCCAGCTATGGCTACACCTTC. The encoded protein is CASITGSSYGYTF.

The genes are TRBV5-1 and TRBJ2-5; no clear D. The CDR3 contains 13 residues. Looked up from germline, CDR1 is SGHRS and CDR2 is YFSETQ. Trimming cost V 4 bases and J 2 bases, with 9 bases left between them. The CDR3: CASSPGLQETQYF. The CDR3 nucleotides read TGCGCCAGCAGCCCGGGTCTGCAAGAGACCCAGTACTTC. Combining the CDR3 with reference TRBV5-1 and TRBJ2-5 gives the whole variable domain KAGVTQTPRYLIKTRGQQVTLSCSPISGHRSVSWYQQTPGQGLQFLFEYFSETQRNKGNFPGRFSGRQFSNSRSEMNVSTLELGDSALYLCASSPGLQETQYFGPGTRLLVL.

This clone was recorded once. The gene calls are TRBV19 and TRBJ2-3; 12 bases fit TRBD2. V gave up 6 bases and J gave up 4 bases; unmatched junction bases: 14. The CDR3 is 18 residues long. Germline-derived CDR1 and CDR2 are LNHDA and SQIVND (reference sequence). CDR3 residues: CASSPSGGASLQSDTQYF. The DNA of the CDR3 is TGTGCCAGTAGCCCTAGCGGGGGGGCCTCCCTCCAGTCAGATACGCAGTATTTT.

The CDR3 here is CAISESSTDTQYF. The CDR3 DNA reads as TGTGCCATCAGTGAGTCTAGCACAGATACGCAGTATTTT. The chain joins TRBV10-3 to TRBJ2-3; the D is unclear. From germline, CDR1 is ENHRY and CDR2 SYGVKD. V dropped 0 bases and J dropped 0 bases, with 1 base sitting between them. This CDR3 contains 13 residues.

CDR3 in amino acids: CASSTSQARTDTQYF. The CDR3 DNA is TGTGCCAGCTCAACGTCACAGGCCCGCACAGATACGCAGTATTTT. This chain uses TRBV18 with TRBJ2-3, with D possibly matching TRBD1 (5 bases). The CDR3 length is 15 residues. Trimming took off 5 bases at V and 1 base at J, with 13 bases between the two ends. Looked up from germline, CDR1 is KGHSH and CDR2 is LQKENI.

The rearrangement links TRBV6-5 to TRBJ1-5, with a weak D call TRBD1 (5 bases). V lost 2 bases and J lost 6, with 14 bases in between. The CDR3 extends over 15 amino acids. Germline V gives CDR1 MNHEY, CDR2 SVGAGI. The CDR3 loop is CASSYRGGEGQPQHF. CDR3 nucleotide sequence: TGTGCCAGCAGTTACAGGGGCGGTGAGGGTCAGCCCCAGCATTTT.

This clone showed up just a few times. CDR3 amino acids: CASSQDRNNQPQHF. CDR3 DNA: TGCGCCAGCAGCCAAGACCGAAACAATCAGCCCCAGCATTTT. The chain carries TRBV4-1 and TRBJ1-5; no clear D. Germline values: CDR1 MGHRA, CDR2 YSYEKL. CDR3 length: 14 residues. The V and J ends lost 0 bases and 3 bases respectively, with 6 bases between them.

The chain joins TRBV27 to TRBJ2-6; D possibly matches TRBD1 or TRBD2 (5 bases each). The CDR3 has 18 amino acids. Germline V CDR1 and CDR2: MNHEY, SMNVEV (reference sequence). The ends were cut back, 5 bases at V and 0 bases at J, with 17 bases in the middle. The CDR3 DNA follows: TGTGCCAGCAGTGATGACCGGGACCCACACTCTGGGGCCAACGTCCTGACTTTC. Its translation is CASSDDRDPHSGANVLTF. Full variable domain (rest looked up from reference TRBV27 and TRBJ2-6): EAQVTQNPRYLITVTGKKLTVTCSQNMNHEYMSWYRQDPGLGLRQIYYSMNVEVTDKGDVPEGYKVSRKEKRNFPLILESPSPNQTSLYFCASSDDRDPHSGANVLTFGAGSRLTVL.

The chain combines TRBV7-9 with TRBJ1-5; unclear D gene. The CDR3 loop spans 16 amino acids. The germline V gene encodes CDR1 SEHNR and CDR2 FQNEAQ (reference sequence). The V and J ends lost 5 bases and 1 base respectively, with 15 bases between them. The CDR3 DNA follows: TGTGCCAGCAGCCTTAGCCGTGCCGGCAGCAATCAGCCCCAGCATTTT. Translating it yields CASSLSRAGSNQPQHF.

The chain is built from TRBV5-5 and TRBJ1-2, with a weak D call TRBD1 (5 bases). Germline V lookup: CDR1 SGHKS, CDR2 YYEKEE (reference sequence). The V gene lost 1 base and the J gene lost 4 bases, with 14 bases spanning the gap. The CDR3 has 15 amino acids. The CDR3: CASSLFGAESYGYTF. CDR3 in DNA: TGTGCCAGCAGCTTGTTTGGGGCAGAGTCCTATGGCTACACCTTC.

This chain joins TRBV4-3 and TRBJ2-1, with unresolved D. The CDR3 runs 16 residues. V was trimmed by 3 bases and J by 5 bases, leaving 17 bases between them. Germline assignment: CDR1 LGHNA and CDR2 YSLEER. CDR3 loop: CASSQAWDSRHNEQFF. The DNA for the CDR3 is TGCGCCAGCAGCCAGGCTTGGGATTCTCGACACAATGAGCAGTTCTTC.

In this sample, this clone turned up once. The rearrangement links TRBV19 to TRBJ2-1, with 12 positions matching TRBD2. The CDR3 spans 16 residues. J lost 3 bases, V lost 5 bases, and 5 bases had no gene match. Germline V gene lookup returns CDR1 LNHDA and CDR2 SQIVND (reference sequence). The CDR3 coding sequence is TGTGCCAGTAGTTTGACTAGCGGGGGAAGCTACAATGAGCAGTTCTTC. Its translation is CASSLTSGGSYNEQFF.

The chain joins TRBV11-2 to TRBJ2-3, with 8 nucleotides matching TRBD2. Germline V gene lookup returns CDR1 SGHAT and CDR2 FQNNGV. The length of the CDR3 is 17 residues. The trim removed 5 bases at V and 5 bases at J, leaving 15 bases unmatched. In DNA form, the CDR3 reads TGTGCCAGCAGCCCAAATGTGCAGGCGGGGGGCGGAGATACGCAGTATTTT. It yields the protein CASSPNVQAGGGDTQYF.

The V and J genes are TRBV11-3 and TRBJ2-2; D possibly corresponds to TRBD2 (5 bases). From germline, CDR1 is SGHNT and CDR2 YENEEA. Deletions cut 1 base from V and 4 bases from J, with 13 bases between. CDR3 size: 16 residues. The CDR3 DNA follows: TGTGCCAGCAGCTTAGTTAATAAAGGAGGCACCGGGGAGCTGTTTTTT. Residues: CASSLVNKGGTGELFF.